The following is a TCR beta chain sequence with its context. What it binds is not known. This entry belongs to a study of cytotoxic CD8 clonotypes in ibrutinib-treated CLL. Trimming stripped 5 bases from V and 6 bases from J, with 11 bases between. The V gene's germline CDR1 is MNHEY and CDR2 SMNVEV (reference sequence). This CDR3 comprises 13 residues. Broader study findings: The clonality rise at ibrutinib response reflected private clonotype expansion.

The table came from immunoSEQ multiplex PCR; TCRdb's copy has only in-frame clones and leaves some out. The table includes roughly 250,000 clones, about three quarters detected once. This clonotype originated in a human donor with chronic lymphocytic leukemia. The rearrangement joins TRBV27 to TRBJ2-1; either TRBD1 or TRBD2 may supply D (5 bases each). The sequences come from PBMCs, collected after 24 months of ibrutinib treatment. CDR3 sequence (DNA): TGTGCCAGCAGTCACTCTGGGGGCAATGAGCAGTTCTTC. This encodes CASSHSGGNEQFF.